In its sample, the clone carrying this TCR beta chain was seen a few times. This entry belongs to a study of identical twins. Every sampled donor was Caucasian and healthy. TCRdb reprocessed the 5' RACE reads via MiXCR and lists one record per CDR3 protein. The repertoire holds about 470,000 distinct CDR3 sequences, with 20% to 30% as singletons. This sample was shared with a second study, whose subject was T cells expressing NK-cell markers. That work contributes: Several of the experiments relied on an anti-gamma-delta TCR antibody so that only alpha-beta TCR T cells were sorted. A few of the donors also had these clonotypes leading their CD3+CD56-NKG2C+ fraction. Clones of NKG2C+ T cells that had expanded were of unclear HCMV specificity.

The sequencing sample was made of CD4+ T cells sorted from blood. The sequence derives from a woman between 18 and 29 years old in good health.

For the CDR3, the DNA is TGTGCCAGCAGTTATTGGGAAGGGACTAGCGGGTACAATGAGCAGTTCTTC. This encodes CASSYWEGTSGYNEQFF. The genes are TRBV6-2 or TRBV6-3 and TRBJ2-1, with TRBD2 identical over 12 bases. This CDR3 is built from 17 residues. Germline V lookup: CDR1 MNHEY, CDR2 SVGEGT. V lost 3 bases and J lost 4; bases outside the gene matches: 7.